This T cell receptor beta chain originates from a study of regulatory T cells in long-lasting Graves disease. Notes on the study in general: Persistent disease was characterized by preferential usage of TRBV28, TRBJ1-2 and TRBJ2-5.

A word on this clonotype: Its cognate antigen is unknown.

With iRepertoire HTBI primers and Arm-PCR of CDR3 regions, TCR beta libraries were built. Study processing details: Around 59 TRBV and around 15 TRBJ segments were identified across samples. A single record per CDR3 protein comes from TCRdb applying MiXCR to the multiplex PCR reads. TCRdb, not the original authors, processed these V and J calls. This table holds roughly 430,000 distinct CDR3 sequences, about a sixth found once. The CDR3 length is 17 residues. The germline CDR1 and CDR2 sequences are MGHRA and YSYEKL. Trimming took 1 base from V and 0 from J, leaving 16 bases between them. Time point of the sample: newly diagnosed GD, antithyroid drugs for less than 3 months. Generation of the TCR library employed RNA extracted from PBMCs. This sample also belongs to another study, concerning T cells in Graves' hyperthyroidism and ophthalmopathy. That work contributes: Clinical symptoms, serum thyroxine and TRAb, thyroid ultrasound and orbital computed tomography together formed the diagnostic basis. When the TCR CDR3 underwent first-round RT-PCR, the HTBI primer set was used.

The specimen comprised peripheral blood mononuclear cells (PBMCs), sampled at new diagnosis, from a patient treated with antithyroid drugs. The receptor was derived from a woman in her twenties or thirties with Graves disease. The chain employs TRBV4-1 and TRBJ2-7; D perhaps matches TRBD1 (7 bases). CDR3 in DNA: TGCGCCAGCAGCCAAGGGCAAACAGGGGACTCCTCCTACGAGCAGTACTTC. Translating gives CASSQGQTGDSSYEQYF.